A selection of T cell receptor beta chains follows, all from one sample in a study of T cell responses to AZD1222 COVID-19 vaccine. Clones were read by immunoSEQ multiplex PCR, and TCRdb kept only the in-frame ones, dropping some. The top ten clones hold 10% of a sample with 75,000 to 100,000 clones, around 90% of them seen once. Material: peripheral blood, obtained on day 0 of MenACWY control vaccination. The receptors were sampled from an adult in good health. CDR3s include the opening cysteine and the closing phenylalanine or tryptophan. A D gene is named only where the DNA matches it firmly. Size is stated for part of the rows, as once, few or many counts, or as a class when the clone is expanded.

clone_size	v_call	j_call	d_call	cdr3_aa	cdr3_nt
.	TRBV5-1	TRBJ2-7	.	CASIHPPGSPRYEQYF	TGCGCCAGCATCCACCCCCCCGGCTCCCCTCGCTACGAGCAGTACTTC
few	TRBV30	TRBJ2-7	.	CAWSRGYVPYEQYF	TGTGCCTGGAGTAGGGGGTATGTGCCCTACGAGCAGTACTTC
.	TRBV30	TRBJ2-2	TRBD2	CAWLTAGVNTGELFF	TGTGCCTGGCTGACAGCGGGGGTTAACACCGGGGAGCTGTTTTTT
once	TRBV4-2	TRBJ2-7	.	CASSQGVGATYEQYF	TGTGCCAGCAGCCAGGGGGTAGGGGCGACGTACGAGCAGTACTTC
.	TRBV18	TRBJ1-1	.	CASSPQETEAFF	TGTGCCAGCTCACCTCAGGAGACTGAAGCTTTCTTT
.	TRBV24-1	TRBJ2-1	TRBD1	CATAGTVGNEQFF	TGTGCCACAGCCGGGACAGTAGGCAATGAGCAGTTCTTC
.	TRBV19	TRBJ2-1	.	CASSTGGTRYNEQFF	TGTGCCAGTAGTACGGGGGGCACGCGCTACAATGAGCAGTTCTTC
.	TRBV28	TRBJ2-7	.	CASSLSGGRDEQYF	TGTGCCAGCAGTTTATCCGGGGGCCGAGACGAGCAGTACTTC
once	TRBV3-1/TRBV3-2	TRBJ1-4	TRBD1	CASSQDPTGGDEKLFF	TGTGCCAGCAGCCAAGATCCGACAGGGGGCGATGAAAAACTGTTTTTT
.	TRBV28	TRBJ2-7	TRBD1	CASSNRQGAYEQYF	TGTGCCAGCAGCAATCGACAGGGGGCCTACGAGCAGTACTTC
.	TRBV28	TRBJ1-5	.	CASSYRIGGGNQPQHF	TGTGCCAGCAGTTATCGGATCGGGGGAGGCAATCAGCCCCAGCATTTT
.	TRBV6-1	TRBJ1-1	.	CASSDRGINTEAFF	TGTGCCAGCAGTGACAGAGGGATAAACACTGAAGCTTTCTTT
few	TRBV5-1	TRBJ1-4	.	CASSLETSSNEKLFF	TGCGCCAGCAGCTTGGAAACCAGTTCGAATGAAAAACTGTTTTTT
.	TRBV6-5	TRBJ1-1	TRBD1	CASRPGQVNTEAFF	TGTGCCAGCAGGCCAGGACAGGTGAACACTGAAGCTTTCTTT
.	TRBV2	TRBJ2-7	.	CASLHRDSYEQYF	TGTGCCAGTCTACACCGGGATTCCTACGAGCAGTACTTC
.	TRBV30	TRBJ1-5	.	CAWSISSDQPQHF	TGTGCCTGGAGTATAAGTTCTGATCAGCCCCAGCATTTT
once	TRBV28	TRBJ1-2	.	CASTSGQYYGYTF	TGTGCCAGTACCTCGGGACAATACTATGGCTACACCTTC
few	TRBV7-3	TRBJ1-1	.	CASSKQGGDAEAFF	TGTGCCAGCAGCAAACAGGGCGGGGATGCTGAAGCTTTCTTT
.	TRBV5-1	TRBJ1-3	TRBD1	CASSQQGAPGNTIYF	TGCGCCAGCAGTCAACAGGGGGCGCCCGGAAACACCATATATTTT
.	TRBV2	TRBJ1-5	.	CASSAATYSNQPQHF	TGTGCCAGCAGTGCAGCGACCTATAGCAATCAGCCCCAGCATTTT
once	TRBV5-6	TRBJ2-5	.	CASSLAPGVETQYF	TGTGCCAGCAGCTTGGCCCCGGGGGTCGAGACCCAGTACTTC
.	TRBV6-1	TRBJ1-2	.	CASSPTEGYTF	TGTGCCAGCAGCCCGACGGAGGGCTACACCTTC
.	TRBV29-1	TRBJ2-5	.	CSVEVQETQYF	TGCAGCGTTGAGGTCCAAGAGACCCAGTACTTC
.	TRBV7-9	TRBJ1-1	.	CASSSFRSTMNTEAFF	TGTGCCAGCAGCTCCTTCAGAAGCACGATGAACACTGAAGCTTTCTTT
.	TRBV30	TRBJ2-2	TRBD2	CAWRSGGAAFGELFF	TGTGCCTGGAGGAGCGGGGGGGCAGCCTTCGGGGAGCTGTTTTTT
.	TRBV6-4	TRBJ2-2	.	CASSDSTTGELFF	TGTGCCAGCAGTGACTCTACCACCGGGGAGCTGTTTTTT
.	TRBV24-1	TRBJ2-7	.	CATSDTRGSLYEQYF	TGTGCCACCAGTGACACCCGCGGCAGTCTCTACGAGCAGTACTTC
.	TRBV6-5	TRBJ1-2	.	CASSFTANYGYTF	TGTGCCAGCAGTTTTACAGCTAACTATGGCTACACCTTC
few	TRBV4-2	TRBJ1-1	.	CASSQVTGRMGTEAFF	TGTGCCAGCAGCCAAGTGACAGGCCGTATGGGCACTGAAGCTTTCTTT
.	TRBV2	TRBJ1-5	.	CASRVSNQPQHF	TGTGCCAGCAGGGTTAGCAATCAGCCCCAGCATTTT
many	TRBV6-4	TRBJ2-2	TRBD2	CASSDSGGATGELFF	TGTGCCAGCAGTGACTCCGGGGGGGCCACCGGGGAGCTGTTTTTT
.	TRBV15	TRBJ2-3	.	CATSRARQSQDTQYF	TGTGCCACCAGCAGAGCGAGGCAGTCCCAGGATACGCAGTATTTT
.	TRBV18	TRBJ1-4	.	CASSPRGRDEEKLFF	TGTGCCAGCTCACCACGAGGCAGGGACGAAGAAAAACTGTTTTTT
once	TRBV6-2/TRBV6-3	TRBJ1-3	.	CASSGLRGSGNTIYF	TGTGCCAGCAGTGGGCTTCGCGGCAGCGGAAACACCATATATTTT
.	TRBV5-1	TRBJ1-1	TRBD1	CASSPRTGSNTEAFF	TGCGCCAGCAGCCCCCGGACAGGTTCTAACACTGAAGCTTTCTTT
few	TRBV29-1	TRBJ1-2	TRBD1	CSVERARGRDWAGGYTF	TGCAGCGTTGAGCGGGCCAGGGGGCGCGATTGGGCCGGTGGCTACACCTTC
.	TRBV6-5	TRBJ1-1	.	CASPSGRGGAEAFF	TGTGCCAGCCCCTCGGGCAGGGGAGGAGCTGAAGCTTTCTTT
.	TRBV2	TRBJ1-2	.	CASSERGPNYGYTF	TGTGCCAGCAGTGAAAGAGGCCCTAACTATGGCTACACCTTC
.	TRBV7-9	TRBJ2-5	.	CASSPAAEETQYF	TGTGCCAGCAGCCCGGCCGCCGAAGAGACCCAGTACTTC
.	TRBV6-2/TRBV6-3	TRBJ1-2	.	CASSGDNYGYTF	TGTGCCAGCAGTGGCGATAACTATGGCTACACCTTC
.	TRBV19	TRBJ2-6	.	CASSNEPGANVLTF	TGTGCCAGTAGTAACGAGCCTGGGGCCAACGTCCTGACTTTC
.	TRBV27	TRBJ1-1	TRBD1	CASSSRQGHTEAFF	TGTGCCAGCAGTTCCCGACAGGGCCACACTGAAGCTTTCTTT
.	TRBV6-2/TRBV6-3	TRBJ2-1	TRBD1	CASSYTATGSLEQFF	TGTGCCAGCAGTTACACAGCGACAGGGAGTCTTGAGCAGTTCTTC
.	TRBV4-1	TRBJ1-6	.	CASSAPHGANSRNNSPLHF	TGCGCCAGCAGCGCCCCGCATGGGGCCAACAGTAGGAATAATTCACCCCTCCACTTT
once	TRBV18	TRBJ1-5	.	CASSLASGTSNQPQHF	TGTGCCAGCTCACTCGCTAGCGGGACAAGTAATCAGCCCCAGCATTTT
few	TRBV20-1	TRBJ1-1	.	CSARTREAFF	TGCAGTGCTAGGACCCGAGAAGCTTTCTTT
.	TRBV2	TRBJ1-4	.	CASSAWGGDEKLFF	TGTGCCAGCAGTGCCTGGGGAGGGGATGAAAAACTGTTTTTT
.	TRBV5-6	TRBJ2-7	.	CASSGYGTTPLSEQYF	TGTGCCAGCAGCGGGTACGGGACAACTCCTCTCTCGGAGCAGTACTTC
once	TRBV5-1	TRBJ2-7	.	CASSLWQGVSYEQYF	TGCGCCAGCAGCTTGTGGCAGGGAGTTTCCTACGAGCAGTACTTC
once	TRBV6-5	TRBJ1-1	.	CASRARTVNTEAFF	TGTGCCAGCAGAGCTAGGACAGTAAACACTGAAGCTTTCTTT
once	TRBV19	TRBJ2-7	.	CASSIDPRFGGFVDEQYF	TGTGCCAGTAGTATAGATCCTAGGTTCGGGGGCTTCGTCGACGAGCAGTACTTC
.	TRBV10-3	TRBJ1-4	.	CATRREGGNEKLFF	TGTGCCACCCGCAGGGAGGGAGGTAATGAAAAACTGTTTTTT
.	TRBV2	TRBJ1-3	.	CASRLGASGNTIYF	TGTGCCAGCCGGTTGGGGGCCTCTGGAAACACCATATATTTT